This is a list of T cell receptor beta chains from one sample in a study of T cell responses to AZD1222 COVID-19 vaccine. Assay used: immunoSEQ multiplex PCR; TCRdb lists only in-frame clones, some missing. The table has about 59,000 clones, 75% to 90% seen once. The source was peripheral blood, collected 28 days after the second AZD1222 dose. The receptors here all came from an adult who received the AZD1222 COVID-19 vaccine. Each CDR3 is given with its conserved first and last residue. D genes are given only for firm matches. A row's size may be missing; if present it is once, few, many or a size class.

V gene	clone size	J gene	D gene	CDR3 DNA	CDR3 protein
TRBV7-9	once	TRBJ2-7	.	TGTGCCAGCAGCTCTGCCCCACTTTACGAGCAGTACTTC	CASSSAPLYEQYF
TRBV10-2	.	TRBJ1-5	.	TGCGCCAGCAGGGGAACCGGGACACCTCTTGCCCCCCAGCATTTT	CASRGTGTPLAPQHF
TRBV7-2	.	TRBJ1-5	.	TGTGCCAGCAGCTTCGACGGAGTCAATCAGCCCCAGCATTTT	CASSFDGVNQPQHF
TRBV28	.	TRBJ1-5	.	TGTGCCAGCAGTTTATGGGCAGATAGCAATCAGCCCCAGCATTTT	CASSLWADSNQPQHF
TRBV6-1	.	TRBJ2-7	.	TGTGCCAGCAGTGAAATTAGGGCCGCCAGCTCCTACGAGCAGTACTTC	CASSEIRAASSYEQYF
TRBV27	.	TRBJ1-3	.	TGTGCCAGCAGTTTGACGGGGCGCTCTGGAAACACCATATATTTT	CASSLTGRSGNTIYF
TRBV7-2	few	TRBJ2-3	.	TGTGCCAGCAGCTCTATAGCCCATGGCACAGATACGCAGTATTTT	CASSSIAHGTDTQYF
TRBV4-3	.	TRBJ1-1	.	TGCGCCAGCAGCCAAGATGGTCTTGCGGGGAACACTGAAGCTTTCTTT	CASSQDGLAGNTEAFF
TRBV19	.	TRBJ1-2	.	TGTGCCAGTAGTATATCCCAGTTTGGCACATTCTATGGCTACACCTTC	CASSISQFGTFYGYTF
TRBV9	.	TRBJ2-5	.	TGTGCCAGCAGCGCCGGGGATGGAGCAGAGACCCAGTACTTC	CASSAGDGAETQYF
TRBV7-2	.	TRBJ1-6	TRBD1	TGTGCCAGCAGCTTAAGACCGGGACAGGGAAATTCACCCCTCCACTTT	CASSLRPGQGNSPLHF
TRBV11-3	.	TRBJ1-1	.	TGTGCCAGCAGCCCCGGGGGGGCGTTGAACACTGAAGCTTTCTTT	CASSPGGALNTEAFF
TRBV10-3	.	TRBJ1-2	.	TGTGCCATCAGTGAGGCCGGGGCCTATGGCTACACCTTC	CAISEAGAYGYTF
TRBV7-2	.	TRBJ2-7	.	TGTGCCAGCAGCTTCGGGACGGGGATCTCCTACGAGCAGTACTTC	CASSFGTGISYEQYF
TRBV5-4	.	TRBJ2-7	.	TGTGCCAGCAGCTTCTGGGATCTTCGCGAGCAGTACTTC	CASSFWDLREQYF
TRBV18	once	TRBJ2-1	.	TGTGCCAGCTCACCACCCGGGACACCCATGAATGAGCAGTTCTTC	CASSPPGTPMNEQFF
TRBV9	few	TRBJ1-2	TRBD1	TGTGCCAGCAGTTTCGGAGTCCCGGGACAGGGGCTGTATGGCTACACCTTC	CASSFGVPGQGLYGYTF
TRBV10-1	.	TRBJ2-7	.	TGCGCCAGCAGTGAGTCATCCCAGGAGGGATACGAGCAGTACTTC	CASSESSQEGYEQYF
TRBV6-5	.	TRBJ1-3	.	TGTGCCAGCAGTTACCCGGGTCGACGGTCTGGAAACACCATATATTTT	CASSYPGRRSGNTIYF
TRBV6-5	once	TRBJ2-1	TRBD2	TGTGCCAGCAGTTACGGGCTAGCGGGGGACAATGAGCAGTTCTTC	CASSYGLAGDNEQFF
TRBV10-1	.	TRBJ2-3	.	TGCGCCAGCAGTGAGTCAGGGACTCAGCAGTATTTT	CASSESGTQQYF
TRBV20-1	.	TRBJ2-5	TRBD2	TGCAGTAGCGGGGGATGGCAGACCCAGTACTTC	CSSGGWQTQYF
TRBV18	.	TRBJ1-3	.	TGTGCCAGCTCACCACGGACAGTCTCTGGAAACACCATATATTTT	CASSPRTVSGNTIYF
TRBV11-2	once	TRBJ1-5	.	TGTGCCAGCAGCTTCCCAGGCAATCAGCCCCAGCATTTT	CASSFPGNQPQHF
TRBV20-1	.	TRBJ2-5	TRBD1	TGCAGTGCTGGACAGGGCGAGACCCAGTACTTC	CSAGQGETQYF
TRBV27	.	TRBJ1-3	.	TGTGCCAGCAGTGCCGGGGCTACTGGAAACACCATATATTTT	CASSAGATGNTIYF
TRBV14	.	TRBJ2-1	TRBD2	TGTGCCAGCAGCATTAACAGGGGACTAGCGAGATCCTACAATGAGCAGTTCTTC	CASSINRGLARSYNEQFF
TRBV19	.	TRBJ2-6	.	TGTGCCAGTAGCGCGTCGGCCTCCTCTGGGGCCAACGTCCTGACTTTC	CASSASASSGANVLTF
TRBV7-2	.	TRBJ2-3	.	TGTGCCAGCAGCTTAACCGGGGACAGCGGGAGACAGCAGTATTTT	CASSLTGDSGRQQYF
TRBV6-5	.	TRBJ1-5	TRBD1	TGTGCCAGCAGTAGGGACAGCAGCAATCAGCCCCAGCATTTT	CASSRDSSNQPQHF
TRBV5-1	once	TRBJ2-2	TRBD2	TGCGCCAGCAGGACTTGGACTAGCGGGAACACCGGGGAGCTGTTTTTT	CASRTWTSGNTGELFF
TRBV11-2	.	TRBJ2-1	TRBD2	TGTGCCAGCCAATGGGCGCGGGAGAACAATGAGCAGTTCTTC	CASQWARENNEQFF
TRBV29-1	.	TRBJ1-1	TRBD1	TGCAGCGTTGATGAGAGACAGGGCCAAATGAACACTGAAGCTTTCTTT	CSVDERQGQMNTEAFF
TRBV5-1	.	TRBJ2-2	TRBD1	TGCGCCAGCAGCTTTAGGACAGGGGACACCGGGGAGCTGTTTTTT	CASSFRTGDTGELFF
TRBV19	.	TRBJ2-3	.	TGTGCCAGTATAGGCAGGCGCACAGATACGCAGTATTTT	CASIGRRTDTQYF
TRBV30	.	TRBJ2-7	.	TGTGCTGCGGGTCCCTACGAGCAGTACTTC	CAAGPYEQYF
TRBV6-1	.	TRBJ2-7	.	TGTGCCAGCAGTGAAAGGGACACTTTTAAAAAAAGCTCCTACGAGCAGTACTTC	CASSERDTFKKSSYEQYF
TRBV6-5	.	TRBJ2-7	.	TGTGCCAGCAGTTACTCGAATCGTGGCTCCTACGAGCAGTACTTC	CASSYSNRGSYEQYF
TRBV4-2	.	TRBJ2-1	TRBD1	TGTGCCAGCAACCCCGGGACAGGGGGCTACAATGAGCAGTTCTTC	CASNPGTGGYNEQFF
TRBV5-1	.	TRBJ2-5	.	TGCGCCAGCAGCTCCCTGGGGGACCAGTACTTC	CASSSLGDQYF
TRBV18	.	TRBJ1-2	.	TGTGCCAGCTCCAGGGACGCGGATAACTATGGCTACACCTTC	CASSRDADNYGYTF
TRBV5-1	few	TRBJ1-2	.	TGCGCCAGCAGCCCTGACGGACAAAACCGCTACACCTTC	CASSPDGQNRYTF